The 28 T cell receptor beta chains below were found in one sample sequenced in a study of blood T cell repertoires in COVID-19. Clones were read by immunoSEQ multiplex PCR, and TCRdb kept only the in-frame ones, dropping some. The data contain about 97,000 clones, nearly 90% of them seen just once; the ten biggest clones take up roughly 2%. Specimen: peripheral blood. The receptors shown here come from a man aged 45-65 years with active COVID-19.

This sequence joins TRBV7-2 and TRBJ2-7; tentative D call: TRBD1 (7 bases). Germline CDR1 SGHTA, CDR2 FQGNSA. The CDR3 length is 15 residues. The germline V and J ends were trimmed by 1 base and 2 bases, with 12 bases remaining between them. The CDR3 nucleotides read TGTGCCAGCAGCTTAGTTGGCAGGGGGGCCTACGAGCAGTACTTC. As protein: CASSLVGRGAYEQYF. Full variable domain (remainder filled in from reference TRBV7-2 and TRBJ2-7): GAGVSQSPSNKVTEKGKDVELRCDPISGHTALYWYRQSLGQGLEFLIYFQGNSAPDKSGLPSDRFSAERTGGSVSTLTIQRTQQEDSAVYLCASSLVGRGAYEQYFGPGTRLTVT.

The J gene is TRBJ1-6, the V gene TRBV5-4; 7 positions match TRBD1. CDR1 SGHNT and CDR2 YYREEE come from the germline V gene (reference sequence). There are 13 residues in the CDR3. Trimming cost V 5 bases and J 7 bases; bases outside gene matches: 3. The chain's CDR3 is CASRLQGNSPLHF. CDR3 coding DNA: TGTGCCAGCAGATTACAGGGGAATTCACCCCTCCACTTT.

V gene TRBV6-5 combines with J gene TRBJ1-2, with a weak D call TRBD1 (5 bases). Deletions cut 5 bases from V and 2 bases from J, with 9 bases between. Germline V gene data show CDR1 as MNHEY and CDR2 as SVGAGI. This CDR3 comprises 13 residues. Written as DNA, the CDR3 is TGTGCCAGCAGTAGGGGCCGGAACTATGGCTACACCTTC. It encodes CASSRGRNYGYTF.

The chain carries TRBV7-2 and TRBJ2-1; TRBD2 agrees at 8 bases. Looked up from germline, CDR1 is SGHTA and CDR2 is FQGNSA. Trimming cost V 2 bases and J 2 bases; bases outside gene matches: 5. The CDR3 covers 16 residues. DNA for the CDR3: TGTGCCAGCAGCTTAATAGCGGGGTTACCCTACAATGAGCAGTTCTTC. It translates to CASSLIAGLPYNEQFF.

J is TRBJ2-2 and V is TRBV6-5, with a weak D call TRBD1 (6 bases). CDR1 is MNHEY and CDR2 is SVGAGI in the germline V gene. This CDR3 is built from 15 residues. The V end lost 6 bases, the J end lost 5 bases, and 16 bases lay between the germline ends. In nucleotides, the CDR3 is TGTGCCAGCAGATTCATCTATACAGGGACCGGGGAGCTGTTTTTT. Its protein product is CASRFIYTGTGELFF.

The V call is TRBV19, the J call TRBJ2-7; D may be TRBD2 (5 bases). This CDR3 region has 19 residues. The V end lost 3 bases, the J end lost 4 bases, and 28 bases lay between the germline ends. From germline, CDR1 is LNHDA and CDR2 SQIVND (reference sequence). CDR3 bases: TGTGCCAGTAGTATTTCGGCTTCGGTATCCAGCGGCGCTAGGTACGAGCAGTACTTC. Encoded protein: CASSISASVSSGARYEQYF.

V usage is TRBV12-3 or TRBV12-4 and J usage is TRBJ2-7, with 7 bases lining up with TRBD1. J was trimmed by 12 bases and V by 3 bases; bases with no gene match: 5. This CDR3 region has 11 residues. CDR3 nucleotides: TGTGCCAGCAGTTTGAGCAGGGGGTTGTACTTC. Its protein is CASSLSRGLYF.

V usage is TRBV6-5 and J usage is TRBJ1-1; TRBD1 matches at 7 bases. V lost 5 bases, J lost 1 base, and 4 bases stayed unmatched. Germline CDR1 is MNHEY and CDR2 is SVGAGI. The length of the CDR3 is 14 residues. The CDR3 DNA follows: TGTGCCAGCAGTACTGGGACAGAGAACACTGAAGCTTTCTTT. It yields the protein CASSTGTENTEAFF.

V gene TRBV30 combines with J gene TRBJ2-7; 9 nucleotides align to TRBD1. The V gene end was trimmed by 2 bases and the J gene end by 5 bases; junction bases not matched to a gene: 13. In germline, CDR1 is GTSNPN, CDR2 SVGIG (reference sequence). This CDR3 is built from 16 residues. CDR3 in DNA: TGTGCCTGGAGTCAGACCTCTTACCGGGACAGGGACGAGCAGTACTTC. It encodes CAWSQTSYRDRDEQYF. Looking up the rest from reference TRBV30 and TRBJ2-7 gives the full variable domain: SQTIHQWPATLVQPVGSPLSLECTVEGTSNPNLYWYRQAAGRGLQLLFYSVGIGQISSEVPQNLSASRPQDRQFILSSKKLLLSDSGFYLCAWSQTSYRDRDEQYFGPGTRLTVT.

This clone was detected only once. The CDR3 here is CASRGTAGVGELFF. The CDR3 DNA sequence: TGTGCCAGCAGGGGGACAGCCGGGGTCGGGGAGCTGTTTTTT. This chain joins TRBV2 and TRBJ2-2; 7 bases are shared with TRBD1. CDR3 size: 14 residues. With 6 bases clipped from V and 7 bases from J, the junction kept 8 bases outside the gene matches. The germline CDR1 and CDR2 sequences are SNHLY and FYNNEI. The full variable domain, rest sourced from reference TRBV2 and TRBJ2-2, is EPEVTQTPSHQVTQMGQEVILRCVPISNHLYFYWYRQILGQKVEFLVSFYNNEISEKSEIFDDQFSVERPDGSNFTLKIRSTKLEDSAMYFCASRGTAGVGELFFGEGSRLTVL.

V is TRBV6-5 and J is TRBJ2-5; 13 bases are a match to TRBD2. The CDR3 consists of 14 residues. Trimming took 4 bases from V and 4 from J; bases not matched to a gene: 0. Germline CDR1 and CDR2: MNHEY and SVGAGI. The CDR3 spells CASSWTSGGETQYF. The CDR3 region has the DNA TGTGCCAGCAGTTGGACTAGCGGGGGAGAGACCCAGTACTTC.

The chain has TRBV7-9 and TRBJ1-6; no clear D. This CDR3 spans 14 amino acids. The germline V and J ends were trimmed by 1 base and 6 bases, with 7 bases remaining between them. Germline V gene lookup returns CDR1 SEHNR and CDR2 FQNEAQ (reference sequence). CDR3 coding DNA: TGTGCCAGCAGCTTAGATCGGGGTAATTCACCCCTCCACTTT. This gives the protein CASSLDRGNSPLHF.

The chain links TRBV5-5 to TRBJ1-2; the D gene is possibly TRBD1 (5 bases). The CDR3 length is 14 residues. CDR1 is SGHKS, CDR2 YYEKEE, per germline (reference sequence). The V and J ends lost 4 bases and 4 bases respectively, with 14 bases between them. The CDR3 spells CASSQVGGSYGYTF. The CDR3 DNA follows: TGTGCCAGCAGCCAGGTCGGGGGGTCCTATGGCTACACCTTC.

The V and J genes are TRBV15 and TRBJ1-5; 7 bases are shared with TRBD1. The V and J ends lost 3 bases and 2 bases, in that order; junction bases with no gene match: 1. The germline V gene encodes CDR1 LNHNV and CDR2 YYDKDF (reference sequence). CDR3 length: 14 residues. This CDR3 is CATSRTGRNQPQHF. In DNA, the CDR3 is TGTGCCACCAGCAGGACAGGGCGCAATCAGCCCCAGCATTTT.

The chain carries TRBV5-1 and TRBJ2-5; TRBD2 matches at 12 bases. J lost 5 bases, V lost 6 bases, and 5 bases had no gene match. The CDR3 extends over 14 amino acids. Germline CDR1 reads SGHRS; CDR2 reads YFSETQ. The CDR3 protein is CASMSTSGGETQYF. CDR3 bases: TGCGCCAGCATGTCAACTAGCGGGGGGGAGACCCAGTACTTC. Looking up the rest from reference TRBV5-1 and TRBJ2-5 gives the full variable domain: KAGVTQTPRYLIKTRGQQVTLSCSPISGHRSVSWYQQTPGQGLQFLFEYFSETQRNKGNFPGRFSGRQFSNSRSEMNVSTLELGDSALYLCASMSTSGGETQYFGPGTRLLVL.

The chain combines TRBV6-5 with TRBJ1-1; 7 bases fit TRBD1. Germline lookup yields CDR1 MNHEY and CDR2 SVGAGI. The V and J ends lost 5 bases and 3 bases, in that order; junction bases with no gene match: 6. There are 14 residues in the CDR3. The CDR3 bases are TGTGCCAGCAGTCAAAGACAGGGAGACACTGAAGCTTTCTTT. Amino acid sequence: CASSQRQGDTEAFF.

The chain is built from TRBV19 and TRBJ1-5; TRBD1 might be the D (5 bases). CDR1 LNHDA and CDR2 SQIVND come from the germline V gene (reference sequence). The CDR3 consists of 16 residues. Trimming pared 4 bases from V and 0 bases from J, leaving 13 bases between. The CDR3: CASSTFRGPSNQPQHF. For the CDR3, the DNA is TGTGCCAGTAGTACCTTTAGGGGTCCTAGCAATCAGCCCCAGCATTTT.

This rearrangement joins TRBV19 to TRBJ2-1; TRBD2 matches 8 bases. CDR1 is LNHDA and CDR2 is SQIVND in the germline V gene (reference sequence). J gave up 7 bases and V 6 bases, and 5 bases lay outside the gene matches. The CDR3 covers 13 residues. The CDR3 is CASSIGGGNEQFF. The CDR3 DNA follows: TGTGCCAGTAGCATCGGGGGGGGTAATGAGCAGTTCTTC.

The V call is TRBV4-1, the J call TRBJ2-3, with D perhaps matching TRBD1 (6 bases). V dropped 3 bases and J dropped 8 bases, with 12 bases sitting between them. Germline lookup yields CDR1 MGHRA and CDR2 YSYEKL. The CDR3 is made up of 13 amino acids. The CDR3 loop reads CASSQDSGRTQYF. The CDR3 nucleotides read TGCGCCAGCAGCCAGGACAGTGGGCGTACGCAGTATTTT.

A single count supports this clone. The chain uses TRBV7-8 and TRBJ1-5, with 9 bases matching TRBD1. The CDR3 covers 14 residues. J gave up 4 bases and V 5 bases, and 3 bases lay outside the gene matches. Germline CDR1 and CDR2: SGHVS and FQNEAQ. CDR3 sequence: CASSPDRGNQPQHF. CDR3 coding DNA: TGTGCCAGCAGCCCGGACAGGGGAAATCAGCCCCAGCATTTT.

The chain recombines TRBV19 with TRBJ1-1, with D perhaps TRBD1 (5 bases). Germline CDR1 is LNHDA and CDR2 is SQIVND (reference sequence). The CDR3 is 16 residues long. Trimming took off 4 bases at V and 4 bases at J, with 19 bases between the two ends. CDR3 nucleotide sequence: TGTGCCAGTAGTAGGCCCCCGAAGGGGCTGATCACTGAAGCTTTCTTT. Its translation is CASSRPPKGLITEAFF.

CDR3 nucleotides: TGCGCCAGCAGTTCCCGGGGGGGGAGCACAGATACGCAGTATTTT. This gives the protein CASSSRGGSTDTQYF. V gene TRBV5-1 combines with J gene TRBJ2-3; 8 bases line up with TRBD2. Germline-derived CDR1 and CDR2 are SGHRS and YFSETQ. This CDR3 has 15 residues. J lost 0 bases, V lost 5 bases, and 5 bases had no gene match.

The CDR3 coding sequence is TGTGCCAGTGGGATCGGGGGGACAGGGACTGGAAACACCATATATTTT. Its translation: CASGIGGTGTGNTIYF. V and J are TRBV7-6 and TRBJ1-3; TRBD1 agrees at 9 bases. The CDR3 loop spans 16 amino acids. V dropped 9 bases and J dropped 2; count of bases not matched to a gene: 11. Looked up from germline, CDR1 is SGHVS and CDR2 is FNYEAQ.

The CDR3 DNA reads as TGTGCCAGCAGCTTAGTGGGAAGCGGATACGAGCAGTACTTC. Translation: CASSLVGSGYEQYF. The genes are TRBV7-2 and TRBJ2-7; possible D gene TRBD2, 5 bases. V shed 1 base and J shed 4 bases, with 11 bases lying between them. This CDR3 has 14 residues. CDR1 is SGHTA and CDR2 is FQGNSA in the germline V gene.

The rearrangement joins TRBV12-3 or TRBV12-4 to TRBJ2-1; D perhaps matches TRBD1 (6 bases). CDR3 size: 12 residues. V dropped 6 bases and J dropped 15 bases, with 18 bases sitting between them. Here the CDR3 reads CASSTQGISGFF. In nucleotides, the CDR3 is TGTGCCAGCAGCACACAGGGCATAAGTGGGTTCTTC.

The chain is built from TRBV28 and TRBJ1-5; the match to TRBD1 covers 7 bases. The length of the CDR3 is 14 residues. The V gene end was trimmed by 6 bases and the J gene end by 7 bases; junction bases not matched to a gene: 9. CDR1 is MDHEN and CDR2 is SYDVKM in the germline V gene. The DNA of the CDR3 is TGTGCCAGCAGGCCCACAGGGGTCAGCCAGCCCCAGCATTTT. It is translated as CASRPTGVSQPQHF.

This sequence joins TRBV9 and TRBJ2-1; TRBD1 aligns across 8 bases. Per the germline V gene, CDR1 is SGDLS and CDR2 is YYNGEE. V was pared by 4 bases and J by 0 bases, with 6 bases of the junction left unmatched. This CDR3 is 16 amino acids long. CDR3 coding DNA: TGTGCCAGCAGCAAAGGACAGGGTAGCTCCTACAATGAGCAGTTCTTC. Translated: CASSKGQGSSYNEQFF.

The genes are TRBV4-1 and TRBJ2-5, with a tentative D call TRBD1 (8 bases). Trimming left V 0 bases short and J 3 bases short, with 23 bases between. The CDR3 has 19 residues. CDR1 and CDR2 from the germline V gene are MGHRA and YSYEKL. The CDR3 DNA is TGCGCCAGCAGCCAAGAACTGATGGACAGGGAGGGTTCGGAAGAGACCCAGTACTTC. This gives the protein CASSQELMDREGSEETQYF.